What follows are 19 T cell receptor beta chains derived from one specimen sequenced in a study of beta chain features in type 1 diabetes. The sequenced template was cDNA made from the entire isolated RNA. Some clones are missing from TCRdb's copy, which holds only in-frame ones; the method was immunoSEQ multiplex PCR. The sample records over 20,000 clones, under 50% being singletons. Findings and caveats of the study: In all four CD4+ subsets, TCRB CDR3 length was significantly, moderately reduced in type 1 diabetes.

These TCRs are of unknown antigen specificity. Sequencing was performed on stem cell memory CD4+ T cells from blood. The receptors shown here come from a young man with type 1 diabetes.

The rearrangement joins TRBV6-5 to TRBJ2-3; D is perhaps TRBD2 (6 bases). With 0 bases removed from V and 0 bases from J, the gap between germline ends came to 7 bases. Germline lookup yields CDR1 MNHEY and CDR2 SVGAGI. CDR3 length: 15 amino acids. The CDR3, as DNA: TGTGCCAGCAGTTACTCGGGACTGAGCACAGATACGCAGTATTTT. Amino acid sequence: CASSYSGLSTDTQYF.

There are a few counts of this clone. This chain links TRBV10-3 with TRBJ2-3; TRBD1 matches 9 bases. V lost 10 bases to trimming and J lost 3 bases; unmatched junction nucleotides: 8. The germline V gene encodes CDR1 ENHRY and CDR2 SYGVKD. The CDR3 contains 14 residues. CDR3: CATRQGEGTDTQYF. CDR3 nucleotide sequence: TGTGCCACGAGACAGGGGGAAGGGACAGATACGCAGTATTTT.

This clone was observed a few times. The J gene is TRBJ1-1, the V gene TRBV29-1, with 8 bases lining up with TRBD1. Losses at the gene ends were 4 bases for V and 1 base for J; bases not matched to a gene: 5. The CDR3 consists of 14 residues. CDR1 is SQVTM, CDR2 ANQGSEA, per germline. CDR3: CSVGAGTGNTEAFF. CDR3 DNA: TGCAGCGTTGGGGCCGGGACAGGGAACACTGAAGCTTTCTTT.

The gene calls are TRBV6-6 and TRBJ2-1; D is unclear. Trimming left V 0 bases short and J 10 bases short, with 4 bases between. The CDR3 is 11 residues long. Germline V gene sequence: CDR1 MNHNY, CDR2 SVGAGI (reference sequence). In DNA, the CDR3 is TGTGCCAGCAGTTACTCGGAGGAGCAGTTCTTC. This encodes CASSYSEEQFF.

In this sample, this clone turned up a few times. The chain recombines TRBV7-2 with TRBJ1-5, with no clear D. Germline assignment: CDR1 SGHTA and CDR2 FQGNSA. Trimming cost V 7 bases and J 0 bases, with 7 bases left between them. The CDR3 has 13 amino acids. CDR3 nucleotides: TGTGCCAGCACCAGTAATAGCAATCAGCCCCAGCATTTT. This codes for CASTSNSNQPQHF.

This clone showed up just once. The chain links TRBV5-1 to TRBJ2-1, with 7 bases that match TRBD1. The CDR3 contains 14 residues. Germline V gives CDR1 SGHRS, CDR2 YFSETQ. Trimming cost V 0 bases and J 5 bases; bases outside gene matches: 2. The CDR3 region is CASSLGDSNNEQFF. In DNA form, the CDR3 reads TGCGCCAGCAGCTTGGGGGACAGTAACAATGAGCAGTTCTTC.

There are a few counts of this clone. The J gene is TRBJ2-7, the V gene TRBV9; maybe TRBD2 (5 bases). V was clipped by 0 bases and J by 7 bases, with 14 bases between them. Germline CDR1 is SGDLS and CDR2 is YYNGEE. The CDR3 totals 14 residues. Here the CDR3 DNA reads TGTGCCAGCAGCGTAGGTAGCGAGAGAGGGGAGCAGTACTTC. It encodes CASSVGSERGEQYF.

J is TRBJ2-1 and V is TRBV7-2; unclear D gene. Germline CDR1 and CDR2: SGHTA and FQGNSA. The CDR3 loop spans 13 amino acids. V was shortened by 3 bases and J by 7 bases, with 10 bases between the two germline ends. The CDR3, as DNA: TGTGCCAGCAGCTTGAATGTAGAAAATGAGCAGTTCTTC. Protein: CASSLNVENEQFF.

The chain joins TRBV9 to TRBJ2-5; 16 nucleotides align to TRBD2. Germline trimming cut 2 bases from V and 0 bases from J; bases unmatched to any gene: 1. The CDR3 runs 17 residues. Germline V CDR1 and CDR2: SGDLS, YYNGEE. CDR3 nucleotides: TGTGCCAGCAGCGTGGGGACTAGCGGGGGGGACCAAGAGACCCAGTACTTC. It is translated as CASSVGTSGGDQETQYF. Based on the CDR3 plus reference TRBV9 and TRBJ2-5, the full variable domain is DSGVTQTPKHLITATGQRVTLRCSPRSGDLSVYWYQQSLDQGLQFLIQYYNGEERAKGNILERFSAQQFPDLHSELNLSSLELGDSALYFCASSVGTSGGDQETQYFGPGTRLLVL.

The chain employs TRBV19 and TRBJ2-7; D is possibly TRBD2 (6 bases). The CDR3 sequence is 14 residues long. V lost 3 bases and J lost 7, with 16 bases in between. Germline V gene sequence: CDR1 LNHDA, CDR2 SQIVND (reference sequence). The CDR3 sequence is CASSMGRGAGEQYF. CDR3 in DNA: TGTGCCAGTAGTATGGGTAGGGGCGCGGGGGAGCAGTACTTC.

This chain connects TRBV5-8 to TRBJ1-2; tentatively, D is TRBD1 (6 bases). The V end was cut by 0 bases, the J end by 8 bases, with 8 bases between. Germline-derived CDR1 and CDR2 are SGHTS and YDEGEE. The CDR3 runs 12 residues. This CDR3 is CASSLVGGGYTF. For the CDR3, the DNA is TGTGCCAGCAGCTTGGTTGGGGGCGGCTACACCTTC.

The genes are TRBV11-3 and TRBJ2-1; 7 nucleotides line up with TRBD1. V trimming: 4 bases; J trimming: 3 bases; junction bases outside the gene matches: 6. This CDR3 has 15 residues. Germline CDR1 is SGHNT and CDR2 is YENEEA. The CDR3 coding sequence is TGTGCCAGCAGCTCCCGGGACAGACACTACAATGAGCAGTTCTTC. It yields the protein CASSSRDRHYNEQFF.

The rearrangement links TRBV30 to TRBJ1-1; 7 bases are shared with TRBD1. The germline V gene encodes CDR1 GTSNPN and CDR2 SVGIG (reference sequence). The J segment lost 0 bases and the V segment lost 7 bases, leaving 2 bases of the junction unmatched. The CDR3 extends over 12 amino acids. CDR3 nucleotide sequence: TGTGCCTTGGGACAGTTGAACACTGAAGCTTTCTTT. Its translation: CALGQLNTEAFF.

CDR3 sequence (DNA): TGTGCCAGCTCCCTATCACCAGCACGGGACTCTGGAAACACCATATATTTT. It translates to CASSLSPARDSGNTIYF. The V call is TRBV18, the J call TRBJ1-3; D uncertain. Germline V lookup: CDR1 KGHSH, CDR2 LQKENI. The CDR3 is 17 residues long. Between the trimmed V and J ends, which lost 6 bases and 0 bases, there was a span of 18 bases.

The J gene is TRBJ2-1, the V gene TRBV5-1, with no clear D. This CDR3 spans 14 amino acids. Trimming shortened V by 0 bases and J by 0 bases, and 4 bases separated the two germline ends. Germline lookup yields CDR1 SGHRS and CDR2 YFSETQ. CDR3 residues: CASSLGSSYNEQFF. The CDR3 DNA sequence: TGCGCCAGCAGCTTGGGGAGCTCCTACAATGAGCAGTTCTTC.

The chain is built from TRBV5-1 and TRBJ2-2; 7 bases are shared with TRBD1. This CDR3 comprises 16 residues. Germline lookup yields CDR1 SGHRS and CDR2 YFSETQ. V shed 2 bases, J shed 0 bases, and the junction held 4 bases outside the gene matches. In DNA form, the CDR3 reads TGCGCCAGCAGCTTCTCCGGGACAGCGAACACCGGGGAGCTGTTTTTT. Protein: CASSFSGTANTGELFF.

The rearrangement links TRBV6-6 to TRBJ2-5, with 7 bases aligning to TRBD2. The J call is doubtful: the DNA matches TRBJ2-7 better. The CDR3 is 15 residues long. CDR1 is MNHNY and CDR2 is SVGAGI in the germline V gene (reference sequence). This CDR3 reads CASSPSGIKTYEQYF. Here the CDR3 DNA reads TGTGCCAGCAGTCCCAGCGGGATTAAAACCTACGAGCAGTACTTC.

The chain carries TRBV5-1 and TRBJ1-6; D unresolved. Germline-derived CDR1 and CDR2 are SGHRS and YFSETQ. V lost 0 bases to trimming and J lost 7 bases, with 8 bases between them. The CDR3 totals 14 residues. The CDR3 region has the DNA TGCGCCAGCAGCTTGGGAACGGTGAATTCACCCCTCCACTTT. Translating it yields CASSLGTVNSPLHF.

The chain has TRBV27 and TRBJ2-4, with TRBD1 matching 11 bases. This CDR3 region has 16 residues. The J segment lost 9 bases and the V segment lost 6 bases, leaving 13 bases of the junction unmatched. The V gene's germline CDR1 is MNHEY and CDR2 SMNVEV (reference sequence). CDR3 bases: TGTGCCAGCAGGCCCGACGCCGGGACAGGGGGTAGCATTCAGTACTTC. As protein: CASRPDAGTGGSIQYF.